Listed below are T cell receptor beta chains from one sample, sequenced in a study of cytomegalovirus exposure and HLA in healthy donors. Sequencing used immunoSEQ multiplex PCR; TCRdb keeps in-frame clones, though not all of them. This sample has approximately 150,000 clones, with 70% to 85% found just once. The sample consisted of PBMCs. These receptors all come from a woman aged 25-40 years in good health and CMV-seropositive. Both conserved end residues are part of each CDR3. The D gene is left open where the match is weak. Not every row has a clone size; where given, it reads once, few, many or a size class.

abundance,d_gene,v_gene,j_gene,CDR3aa,CDR3nt
-,TRBD1,TRBV7-2,TRBJ2-2,CASSSVTGYTGELFF,TGTGCCAGCAGCTCAGTGACAGGGTACACCGGGGAGCTGTTTTTT
-,TRBD1,TRBV11-1,TRBJ1-3,CASSSGTALNTIYF,TGTGCCAGCAGCTCCGGGACAGCCCTAAACACCATATATTTT
-,TRBD1,TRBV5-1,TRBJ1-1,CASSSTGDNTEAFF,TGCGCCAGCAGCTCGACAGGGGACAACACTGAAGCTTTCTTT
-,-,TRBV30,TRBJ2-7,CAWGGARGRLYEQYF,TGTGCCTGGGGGGGGGCTAGGGGGAGGCTGTACGAGCAGTACTTC
-,-,TRBV19,TRBJ1-5,CASSIRDNNQPQHF,TGTGCCAGTAGTATCCGGGACAACAATCAGCCCCAGCATTTT
-,TRBD1,TRBV27,TRBJ1-2,CASSLSGQGQGGYTF,TGTGCCAGCAGTTTATCGGGACAGGGGCAGGGTGGCTACACCTTC
-,-,TRBV2,TRBJ2-1,CASKPESSYNEQFF,TGTGCCAGCAAACCGGAGAGCTCCTACAATGAGCAGTTCTTC
-,TRBD1,TRBV19,TRBJ1-3,CASSMKDRSLSGNTIYF,TGTGCCAGTAGTATGAAGGACAGGTCCCTCTCTGGAAACACCATATATTTT
-,TRBD1,TRBV9,TRBJ1-4,CASSVDRGGSEKLFF,TGTGCCAGCAGCGTAGACAGGGGTGGTAGTGAAAAACTGTTTTTT
-,-,TRBV7-9,TRBJ2-2,CASSLVEVSGELFF,TGTGCCAGCAGCTTAGTGGAGGTTAGCGGGGAGCTGTTTTTT
-,TRBD1,TRBV5-1,TRBJ2-5,CASNVLGTGYETQYF,TGCGCCAGCAACGTCCTCGGGACAGGGTATGAGACCCAGTACTTC
-,-,TRBV7-2,TRBJ1-2,CASSSQSNNYGYTF,TGTGCCAGCAGCTCCCAATCCAATAACTATGGCTACACCTTC
-,-,TRBV10-3,TRBJ2-7,CAISESGGTQYEQYF,TGTGCCATCAGTGAGTCTGGCGGTACGCAATACGAGCAGTACTTC
-,-,TRBV29-1,TRBJ2-7,CSVAGQTSSYEQYF,TGCAGCGTTGCTGGACAGACGAGCTCCTACGAGCAGTACTTC
-,-,TRBV11-3,TRBJ1-1,CASSLGITDTEAFF,TGTGCCAGCAGCTTAGGAATAACAGACACTGAAGCTTTCTTT
once,TRBD1,TRBV5-1,TRBJ2-3,CASSYIGTGGVDTQYF,TGCGCCAGCAGCTACATAGGGACAGGGGGAGTAGATACGCAGTATTTT
-,TRBD1,TRBV5-1,TRBJ2-5,CASSPRTGTGETQYF,TGCGCCAGCAGCCCGCGGACAGGGACTGGGGAGACCCAGTACTTC
few,-,TRBV23-1,TRBJ2-7,CASYYSSSYEQYF,TGCGCCAGTTATTACTCGAGCTCCTACGAGCAGTACTTC
-,TRBD2,TRBV10-2,TRBJ2-1,CASSDWTSGSLSSYNEQFF,TGCGCCAGCAGTGACTGGACTAGCGGGAGTCTTAGCTCCTACAATGAGCAGTTCTTC
-,TRBD2,TRBV11-3,TRBJ2-1,CASSLGLLSEYEQFF,TGTGCCAGCAGCCTGGGACTACTGAGTGAGTATGAGCAGTTCTTC
-,-,TRBV7-8,TRBJ1-2,CASSLSGQTNYGYTF,TGTGCCAGCAGCTTAAGCGGACAGACTAACTATGGCTACACCTTC
few,TRBD1,TRBV28,TRBJ2-7,CAIWDSSYEQYF,TGTGCCATTTGGGACAGTTCCTACGAGCAGTACTTC
-,TRBD1,TRBV4-1,TRBJ1-4,CASRTGIGEKLFF,TGCGCCAGCCGGACAGGGATCGGCGAAAAACTGTTTTTT
-,TRBD2,TRBV9,TRBJ2-1,CASTLAGESSYNEQFF,TGTGCCAGCACCCTAGCGGGAGAGAGCTCCTACAATGAGCAGTTCTTC
-,TRBD1,TRBV10-2,TRBJ2-3,CASSPTGATDTQYF,TGCGCCAGCAGTCCAACAGGGGCCACAGATACGCAGTATTTT
-,TRBD1,TRBV7-9,TRBJ2-5,CASSSRTGGETQYF,TGTGCCAGCAGCTCAAGGACAGGAGGAGAGACCCAGTACTTC
-,-,TRBV5-5,TRBJ1-1,CASSLVWGVNTEAFF,TGTGCCAGCAGCTTGGTATGGGGCGTGAACACTGAAGCTTTCTTT
few,TRBD2,TRBV5-1,TRBJ2-2,CASSPTPRRESGTGELFF,TGCGCCAGCAGCCCAACCCCCCGGCGGGAGTCTGGCACCGGGGAGCTGTTTTTT
-,-,TRBV7-8,TRBJ2-5,CASSLQETQYF,TGTGCCAGCAGCCTGCAAGAGACCCAGTACTTC
few,-,TRBV7-8,TRBJ2-2,CASKGGETGELFF,TGTGCCAGCAAAGGGGGTGAGACCGGGGAGCTGTTTTTT
-,-,TRBV11-3,TRBJ1-1,CASSLGTSVNTEAFF,TGTGCCAGCAGCTTAGGTACCTCGGTGAACACTGAAGCTTTCTTT
-,TRBD2,TRBV4-2,TRBJ2-7,CASSPGLASREQYF,TGTGCCAGCAGCCCCGGACTAGCGTCTCGCGAGCAGTACTTC
few,TRBD2,TRBV28,TRBJ2-4,CASSTSGSGFGSIQYF,TGTGCCAGCAGTACTAGCGGGAGTGGGTTCGGGAGCATTCAGTACTTC
-,-,TRBV29-1,TRBJ2-7,CSVRGGQEQYF,TGCAGCGTTAGGGGGGGTCAAGAGCAGTACTTC
-,-,TRBV28,TRBJ2-7,CASSLGRETYEQYF,TGTGCCAGCAGTCTAGGACGGGAGACCTACGAGCAGTACTTC
-,TRBD2,TRBV7-2,TRBJ2-7,CASSPRTSGVYEQYF,TGTGCCAGCAGCCCTAGGACTAGCGGGGTATACGAGCAGTACTTC
-,-,TRBV5-4,TRBJ2-1,CASSLALHEQFF,TGTGCCAGCAGCTTGGCCCTACATGAGCAGTTCTTC
-,-,TRBV7-5,TRBJ2-5,CARSIWTSVNQETQYF,TGTGCCAGAAGCATCTGGACTAGCGTTAACCAAGAGACCCAGTACTTC
few,TRBD1,TRBV11-3,TRBJ1-1,CASSINRGSTEAFF,TGTGCCAGCAGCATCAACAGGGGTAGCACTGAAGCTTTCTTT
-,TRBD2,TRBV11-3,TRBJ2-2,CASSLTSVNTGELFF,TGTGCCAGCAGCTTAACTAGCGTAAACACCGGGGAGCTGTTTTTT
-,-,TRBV5-1,TRBJ1-5,CASSRAGPYSNQPQHF,TGCGCCAGCAGTCGGGCAGGGCCTTATAGCAATCAGCCCCAGCATTTT
-,-,TRBV11-3,TRBJ2-7,CASSLVVGEFSYEQYF,TGTGCCAGCAGCTTAGTGGTCGGGGAGTTCTCCTACGAGCAGTACTTC
-,-,TRBV19,TRBJ2-3,CASSPSPGTDTQYF,TGTGCCAGTAGTCCCTCCCCGGGTACAGATACGCAGTATTTT
-,-,TRBV19,TRBJ2-7,CASSIDLADYSYEQYF,TGTGCCAGTAGTATAGATCTGGCAGATTACTCCTACGAGCAGTACTTC
-,-,TRBV5-1,TRBJ2-7,CASSIDGGGQYF,TGCGCCAGCAGCATAGACGGCGGTGGGCAGTACTTC
-,-,TRBV10-3,TRBJ2-7,CAIRTGETYEQYF,TGTGCCATCAGGACAGGCGAGACCTACGAGCAGTACTTC
-,-,TRBV2,TRBJ2-6,CASSPTQGFSGANVLTF,TGTGCCAGCAGTCCGACCCAGGGATTCTCCGGGGCCAACGTCCTGACTTTC
few,TRBD1,TRBV10-2,TRBJ2-7,CASRGTGKDEQYF,TGCGCCAGCAGGGGGACAGGAAAAGACGAGCAGTACTTC
-,-,TRBV5-4,TRBJ1-2,CASSLEGMGGYGYTF,TGTGCCAGCAGCTTGGAGGGTATGGGGGGCTATGGCTACACCTTC
few,TRBD2,TRBV6-4,TRBJ2-4,CASSLAGAKNIQYF,TGTGCCAGCAGCTTAGCGGGAGCCAAAAACATTCAGTACTTC
-,TRBD1,TRBV29-1,TRBJ1-1,CSVQAGGKAFF,TGCAGCGTTCAAGCAGGGGGCAAAGCTTTCTTT
few,TRBD2,TRBV4-2,TRBJ2-5,CASSHVGGQETQYF,TGTGCCAGCAGCCACGTCGGGGGGCAAGAGACCCAGTACTTC
-,-,TRBV2,TRBJ1-5,CASSEALVGHSNQPQHF,TGTGCCAGCAGTGAAGCCTTAGTCGGTCATAGCAATCAGCCCCAGCATTTT
few,-,TRBV18,TRBJ1-5,CASSLGQPNQPQHF,TGTGCCAGCTCACTGGGACAACCCAATCAGCCCCAGCATTTT